These 11 T cell receptor beta chains share one sample of origin, sequenced in a study of lung T cells in sarcoidosis with Löfgren's syndrome. TCRdb fed the reads into MiXCR, producing one record per CDR3 protein. The profile covers 50,000 to 65,000 distinct CDR3 sequences, with about 20% appearing a single time and 2% to 2.5% taken by the ten largest. Sequencing input: CD4+ T cells from PBMCs. These receptors were obtained from a human donor with sarcoidosis (Löfgren's syndrome or another form), or a control subject (not recorded which).

This clonotype was recorded at least ten times. The chain uses TRBV20-1 and TRBJ2-1; 9 bases match TRBD2. The J segment lost 6 bases and the V segment lost 7 bases, leaving 19 bases of the junction unmatched. Germline V gene sequence: CDR1 DFQATT, CDR2 SNEGSKA (reference sequence). The CDR3 runs 17 residues. DNA of the CDR3: TGCAGTGTTCCCGGGACACTAAGCGGGAGGCCATCCAATGAGCAGTTCTTC. As protein: CSVPGTLSGRPSNEQFF.

This chain connects TRBV12-3 or TRBV12-4 to TRBJ2-2; 7 bases agree with TRBD2. The trim removed 0 bases at V and 6 bases at J, leaving 1 base unmatched. This CDR3 spans 14 amino acids. The CDR3 DNA sequence: TGTGCCAGCAGTTTAGCGGGAGGGCCCGGGGAGCTGTTTTTT. Translated, it gives CASSLAGGPGELFF.

This clonotype was picked up many times. The rearrangement joins TRBV20-1 to TRBJ1-4; D gene uncertain. Trimming left V 5 bases short and J 8 bases short, with 12 bases between. Germline CDR1 DFQATT, CDR2 SNEGSKA (reference sequence). CDR3 length: 12 amino acids. CDR3 bases: TGCAGTGCTCGGAAGAGAGGAGAAAAACTGTTTTTT. Protein: CSARKRGEKLFF.

In this sample, this clonotype turned up a few times. V gene TRBV12-3 or TRBV12-4 combines with J gene TRBJ2-3, with 7 nucleotides matching TRBD2. The length of the CDR3 is 15 residues. The V gene end was trimmed by 6 bases and the J gene end by 0 bases; junction bases not matched to a gene: 6. CDR3: CASRSNSGSTDTQYF. In DNA, the CDR3 is TGTGCCAGCAGATCCAATAGCGGGAGCACAGATACGCAGTATTTT.

In its sample, this clonotype was seen many times. This chain links TRBV27 with TRBJ1-6; 7 bases are shared with TRBD1. Germline loops: CDR1 MNHEY, CDR2 SMNVEV (reference sequence). The trim removed 6 bases at V and 13 bases at J, leaving 9 bases unmatched. The CDR3 runs to 13 residues. The CDR3: CASSLLQGQPLHF. The CDR3 DNA reads as TGTGCCAGCAGCCTTTTACAGGGACAGCCCCTCCACTTT.

This clonotype was observed at least ten times. V gene TRBV20-1 combines with J gene TRBJ1-2, with D possibly being TRBD1 (6 bases). Germline V gene sequence: CDR1 DFQATT, CDR2 SNEGSKA (reference sequence). V shed 1 base and J shed 2 bases, with 17 bases lying between them. The CDR3 totals 16 residues. The CDR3 coding sequence is TGCAGTGCTAGAGCCACTGGACAGACAAGGAACTATGGCTACACCTTC. As protein: CSARATGQTRNYGYTF.

This clonotype was detected only a few times. The chain recombines TRBV11-3 with TRBJ2-3, with 8 bases matching TRBD2. Losses at the gene ends were 5 bases for V and 1 base for J; bases not matched to a gene: 2. The CDR3 has 14 amino acids. The germline V gene encodes CDR1 SGHNT and CDR2 YENEEA. The CDR3 coding sequence is TGTGCCAGCAGCCCGACTAGCGGCACAGATACGCAGTATTTT. It codes for CASSPTSGTDTQYF.

This clonotype was counted at least ten times. This chain joins TRBV27 and TRBJ2-7; D unclear. CDR1 and CDR2 from the germline V gene are MNHEY and SMNVEV (reference sequence). The V end lost 4 bases, the J end lost 3 bases, and 19 bases lay between the germline ends. This CDR3 comprises 16 residues. This CDR3 reads CASSSLGSVIDYEQYF. The CDR3 nucleotides read TGTGCCAGCAGTTCCCTCGGATCGGTTATAGACTACGAGCAGTACTTC.

The V gene is TRBV19, the J gene TRBJ2-3; D call uncertain. The CDR3 loop spans 16 amino acids. CDR1 is LNHDA, CDR2 SQIVND, per germline (reference sequence). V lost 3 bases, J lost 5 bases, and 18 bases lay in between. The CDR3 DNA reads as TGTGCCAGTAGTATGCGAGACTGGGCGCGTGGAGATACGCAGTATTTT. It translates to CASSMRDWARGDTQYF.

This clonotype was recorded a few times. A much larger clone lies a single base off, so this may be a read error. This sequence joins TRBV25-1 and TRBJ2-3, with D possibly being TRBD1 (5 bases). This CDR3 comprises 15 residues. CDR1 and CDR2 (germline): MGHDK, SYGVNS. CDR3: CASSERDRNTGTQYF. CDR3 nucleotides: TGTGCCAGCAGTGAGAGAGACAGAAACACAGGTACGCAGTATTTT.

V is TRBV4-1 and J is TRBJ2-5; TRBD2 matches at 13 bases. Germline V gene lookup returns CDR1 MGHRA and CDR2 YSYEKL. J gave up 2 bases and V 4 bases, and 4 bases lay outside the gene matches. CDR3 size: 16 residues. The DNA of the CDR3 is TGCGCCAGCAGCCTCAGGACTAGCGGGGGACAAGAGACCCAGTACTTC. It is translated as CASSLRTSGGQETQYF.